What follows are 2 T cell receptor beta chains derived from one specimen sequenced in a study of cytomegalovirus exposure and HLA in healthy donors. PCR employed 60 Vbeta and 13 Jbeta primers. Profiled with immunoSEQ multiplex PCR; TCRdb holds only in-frame clones, not every one. The table includes more than 70,000 clones, about two thirds detected once. The sample comprised PBMCs. The receptors were gathered from a woman aged 50 to 65 in good health and CMV-seropositive.

CDR3 in amino acids: CASSPGTDYEQYF. In DNA form, the CDR3 reads TGTGCCAGCAGCCCCGGGACAGACTACGAGCAGTACTTC. The chain has TRBV28 and TRBJ2-7; 7 bases align to TRBD1. V gave up 6 bases and J gave up 3 bases; unmatched junction bases: 5. The CDR3 runs 13 residues. Germline values: CDR1 MDHEN, CDR2 SYDVKM.

The V call is TRBV30, the J call TRBJ2-7, with 7 positions matching TRBD1. Germline values: CDR1 GTSNPN, CDR2 SVGIG (reference sequence). The CDR3 has 13 amino acids. The V and J ends lost 8 bases and 2 bases, in that order; junction bases with no gene match: 9. In DNA form, the CDR3 reads TGTGCCCAGTCCCCCACAGGGGCCTACGAGCAGTACTTC. It yields the protein CAQSPTGAYEQYF. The full variable domain, with the rest looked up from reference TRBV30 and TRBJ2-7, is SQTIHQWPATLVQPVGSPLSLECTVEGTSNPNLYWYRQAAGRGLQLLFYSVGIGQISSEVPQNLSASRPQDRQFILSSKKLLLSDSGFYLCAQSPTGAYEQYFGPGTRLTVT.